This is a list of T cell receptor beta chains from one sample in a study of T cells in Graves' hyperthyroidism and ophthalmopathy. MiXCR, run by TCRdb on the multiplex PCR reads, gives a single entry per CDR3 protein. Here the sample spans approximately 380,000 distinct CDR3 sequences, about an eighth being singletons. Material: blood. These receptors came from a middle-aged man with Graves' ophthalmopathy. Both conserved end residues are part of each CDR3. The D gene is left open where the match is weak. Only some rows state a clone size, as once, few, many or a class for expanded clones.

DNA: TGTGCCAGCAGTTATCCCGTGGGGCGGAGACAAGAGACCCAGTACTTC
CDR3: CASSYPVGRRQETQYF
D: NA
J: TRBJ2-5
size: many
V: TRBV6-2/TRBV6-3

DNA: TGTGCCACCAGTGATCCCGGGACTAGCGGGAGGCCCACAGATACGCAGTATTTT
CDR3: CATSDPGTSGRPTDTQYF
D: TRBD2
J: TRBJ2-3
size: NA
V: TRBV24-1

DNA: TGTGCCATCAGTGAGCGAGCGAACACAGATACGCAGTATTTT
CDR3: CAISERANTDTQYF
D: NA
J: TRBJ2-3
size: many
V: TRBV10-3

DNA: TGTGCCAGCAGTGAATTTGGGACTAGCGGCTACGAGCAGTACTTC
CDR3: CASSEFGTSGYEQYF
D: TRBD2
J: TRBJ2-7
size: many
V: TRBV2

DNA: TGTGCCACCTGGACTAGCGGTTGGGGGGCCAAAAACATTCAGTACTTC
CDR3: CATWTSGWGAKNIQYF
D: TRBD2
J: TRBJ2-4
size: many
V: TRBV10-3

DNA: TGTGCCAGCAGTTCACCGGGACAGGCAAGAGGGGGCAATCAGCCCCAGCATTTT
CDR3: CASSSPGQARGGNQPQHF
D: TRBD1
J: TRBJ1-5
size: NA
V: TRBV12-3/TRBV12-4

DNA: TGTGCCTGGAGTAAGTCATCCACGGCGGCTTTCTTT
CDR3: CAWSKSSTAAFF
D: NA
J: TRBJ1-1
size: many
V: TRBV30

DNA: TGTGCCAGCTCACCACCGTTAGGAAACGAGCAGTACTTC
CDR3: CASSPPLGNEQYF
D: NA
J: TRBJ2-7
size: many
V: TRBV18

DNA: TGTGCCAGCAGGAAGAAAATGACAGGGGCCGGGGAGCTGTTTTTT
CDR3: CASRKKMTGAGELFF
D: TRBD1
J: TRBJ2-2
size: many
V: TRBV6-1

DNA: TGTGCCAGCAGCCCAGGGACTAGCGGGAGAAGTGACTGGACCCAGTACTTC
CDR3: CASSPGTSGRSDWTQYF
D: TRBD2
J: TRBJ2-5
size: few
V: TRBV7-9

DNA: TGTGCCAGCAGCCGACAGGGAGGTCTGGAGACCCAGTACTTC
CDR3: CASSRQGGLETQYF
D: NA
J: TRBJ2-5
size: NA
V: TRBV11-1

DNA: TGTGCCAGCAGCCCGGCAGCCGGTTCTTACAATGAGCAGTTCTTC
CDR3: CASSPAAGSYNEQFF
D: NA
J: TRBJ2-1
size: NA
V: TRBV4-2

DNA: TGTGCCAGTAGTATCTCAAGGGGGCGAGCAGATACGCAGTATTTT
CDR3: CASSISRGRADTQYF
D: TRBD1
J: TRBJ2-3
size: few
V: TRBV19

DNA: TGTGCCATCAGTGAGTTGGACAGTTTAGATGGCTACACCTTC
CDR3: CAISELDSLDGYTF
D: NA
J: TRBJ1-2
size: NA
V: TRBV10-3

DNA: TGTGCCAGCAGCCCAAGGGCCAGAGGGGAGACCCAGTACTTC
CDR3: CASSPRARGETQYF
D: NA
J: TRBJ2-5
size: NA
V: TRBV4-2

DNA: TGTGCCAGCAGTTCGAACTCGGGACTAGCGGGAGAGACCCAGTACTTC
CDR3: CASSSNSGLAGETQYF
D: TRBD2
J: TRBJ2-5
size: many
V: TRBV7-9

DNA: TGTGCCAGCAGCTTAGGTCTGGGCGGGGAGTACGAGCAGTACTTC
CDR3: CASSLGLGGEYEQYF
D: NA
J: TRBJ2-7
size: many
V: TRBV7-8

DNA: TGTGCCTGGAGTGCCCTTTACGAGCAGTACTTC
CDR3: CAWSALYEQYF
D: NA
J: TRBJ2-7
size: few
V: TRBV30

DNA: TGTGCCAGCAGTTTAGTGACAGGGTTGGACGAGCAGTACTTC
CDR3: CASSLVTGLDEQYF
D: TRBD1
J: TRBJ2-7
size: NA
V: TRBV28

DNA: TGCGCCAGCAGCTCGGGACTTATGAGCTCCTACAATGAGCAGTTCTTC
CDR3: CASSSGLMSSYNEQFF
D: NA
J: TRBJ2-1
size: few
V: TRBV5-1

DNA: TGTGCCTGGCATCGACCCCGTACTAGCGGAGGGTACAATGAGCAGTTCTTC
CDR3: CAWHRPRTSGGYNEQFF
D: TRBD2
J: TRBJ2-1
size: many
V: TRBV30

DNA: TGTGCCAGCAGTTTTCGAAACCGGGGCCTAGCGGACCTCTACGAGCAGTACTTC
CDR3: CASSFRNRGLADLYEQYF
D: TRBD2
J: TRBJ2-7
size: few
V: TRBV28

DNA: TGCGCCAGCAACGCGGGGGCCGGGACTAGCGGGATGTTCGATGAGCAGTTCTTC
CDR3: CASNAGAGTSGMFDEQFF
D: TRBD2
J: TRBJ2-1
size: few
V: TRBV5-1